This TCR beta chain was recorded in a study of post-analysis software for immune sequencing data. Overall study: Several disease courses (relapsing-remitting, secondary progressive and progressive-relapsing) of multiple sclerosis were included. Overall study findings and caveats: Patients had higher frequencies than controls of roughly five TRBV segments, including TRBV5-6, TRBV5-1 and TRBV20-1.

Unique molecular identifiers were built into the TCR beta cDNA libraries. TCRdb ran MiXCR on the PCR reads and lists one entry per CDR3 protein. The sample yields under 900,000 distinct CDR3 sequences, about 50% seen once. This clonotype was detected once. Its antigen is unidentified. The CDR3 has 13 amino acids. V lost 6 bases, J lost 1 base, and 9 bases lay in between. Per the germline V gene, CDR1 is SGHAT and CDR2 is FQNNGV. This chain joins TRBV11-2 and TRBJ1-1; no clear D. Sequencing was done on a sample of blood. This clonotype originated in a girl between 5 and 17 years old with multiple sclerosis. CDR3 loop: CASSPQTNTEAFF. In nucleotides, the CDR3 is TGTGCCAGCAGTCCACAGACGAACACTGAAGCTTTCTTT.